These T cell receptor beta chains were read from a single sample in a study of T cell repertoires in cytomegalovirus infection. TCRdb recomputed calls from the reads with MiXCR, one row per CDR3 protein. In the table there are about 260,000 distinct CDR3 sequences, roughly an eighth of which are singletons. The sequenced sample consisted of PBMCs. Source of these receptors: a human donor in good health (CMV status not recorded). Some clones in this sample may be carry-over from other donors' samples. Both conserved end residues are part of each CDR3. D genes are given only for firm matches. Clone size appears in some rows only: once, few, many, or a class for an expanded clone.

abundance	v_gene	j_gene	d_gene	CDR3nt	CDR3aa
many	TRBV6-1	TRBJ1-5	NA	TGTGCCAGCAGAGCTTACGACAGCAATCAGCCCCAGCATTTT	CASRAYDSNQPQHF
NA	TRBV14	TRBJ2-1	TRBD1	TGTGCCAGCAGTTATGCAGGGGGTCGTGGTAATGAGCAGTTCTTC	CASSYAGGRGNEQFF
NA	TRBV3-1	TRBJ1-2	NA	TGTGCCAGCAGCCAAGACTACACCTCCTATGGCTACACCTTC	CASSQDYTSYGYTF
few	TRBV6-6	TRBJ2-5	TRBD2	TGTGCCAGCAGTCCCCGGGGGGGGCAGGGGACCCAGTACTTC	CASSPRGGQGTQYF
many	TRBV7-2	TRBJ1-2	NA	TGTGCCAGCAGCTCCCCGGAGAACTATGGCTACACCTTC	CASSSPENYGYTF
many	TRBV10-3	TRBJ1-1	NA	TGTGCCATCAGTGCAGGGTTATCGAACACTGAAGCTTTCTTT	CAISAGLSNTEAFF
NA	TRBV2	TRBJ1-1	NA	TGTGCCAGCAAGGGCCGGAGAGCTTTCTTT	CASKGRRAFF
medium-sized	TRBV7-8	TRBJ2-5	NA	TGTGCCAGCAGCTCCCCCGGGGCGTGGCAAGAGACCCAGTACTTC	CASSSPGAWQETQYF
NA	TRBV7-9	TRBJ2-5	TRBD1	TGTGCCAGCAGCTCTTCGACAGGGGGCTCGGAGACCCAGTACTTC	CASSSSTGGSETQYF
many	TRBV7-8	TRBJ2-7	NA	TGTGCCAGCAGCTTAGGGAGGAGAGCCTACGAGCAGTACTTC	CASSLGRRAYEQYF
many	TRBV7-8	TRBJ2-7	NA	TGTGCCAGCAGCTTAGTTCCCGCCTACGAGCAGTACTTC	CASSLVPAYEQYF